The entry that follows covers one T cell receptor (beta chain) sequence. Antigen: not known. This sample stems from a study of T cells in Graves' hyperthyroidism and ophthalmopathy. Findings and limits, study-wide: The model identified upcoming ophthalmopathy a median about 7.1 months ahead of onset. Researchers report that a 13 V-J model separated ophthalmopathy from stable hyperthyroidism. Also found in blood were most expanded thyroid clonotypes above 0.001.

On the basis of clinical symptoms, serum thyroxine and TRAb, thyroid ultrasound and orbital computed tomography, diagnoses were made. What was amplified from RNA transcripts were TCR beta CDR3 regions. HTBI primers drove first-round RT-PCR of the TCR CDR3. TCRdb reprocessed the multiplex PCR reads with MiXCR, giving one entry per CDR3 protein. The sample records 500,000 to 600,000 distinct CDR3 sequences, 40% to 55% being singletons. CDR1 and CDR2 (germline): SEHNR, FQNEAQ (reference sequence). The CDR3 contains 12 residues. V usage is TRBV7-9 and J usage is TRBJ2-7, with no clear D. With the DNA end fitting TRBJ2-1 better, the J assignment may be wrong. The source of this sequence is an adult woman with Graves' disease, either hyperthyroidism or ophthalmopathy (not recorded which). What was sequenced was peripheral blood or thyroid tissue (not recorded which). The CDR3 DNA reads as TGTGCCAGCAGCGTAGAAATAGGGGAGCAGTTCTTC. Protein: CASSVEIGEQFF.